This passage covers 9 T cell receptor beta chains from one sample sequenced in a study of T cell repertoires in cytomegalovirus infection. MiXCR, run by TCRdb on the reads, gives a single entry per CDR3 protein. The repertoire holds 210,000 or so distinct CDR3 sequences, 6.5% seen once, with about 6.5% in the top ten. Material: PBMCs. Receptors originate from a human donor in good health (CMV status not recorded). Some clones in this sample may be carry-over from other donors' samples.

The table lists this clonotype with many counts. V and J are TRBV20-1 and TRBJ2-7, with no clear D. The V gene lost 5 bases and the J gene lost 5 bases, with 13 bases spanning the gap. The CDR3 sequence is 12 residues long. Per germline, CDR1 DFQATT and CDR2 SNEGSKA (reference sequence). The CDR3 here is CSAPAASDEQYF. The CDR3 DNA is TGCAGTGCTCCGGCCGCCAGTGACGAGCAGTACTTC.

This clonotype was seen more than once but under ten times. The chain has TRBV28 and TRBJ2-1, with D perhaps TRBD1 (6 bases). Trimming stripped 1 base from V and 4 bases from J, with 17 bases between. The CDR3 extends over 17 amino acids. Germline CDR1 reads MDHEN; CDR2 reads SYDVKM. The CDR3, as DNA: TGTGCCAGCAGTTTATACCAGGGGATCCCTAGTTACAATGAGCAGTTCTTC. Its translation: CASSLYQGIPSYNEQFF. The full variable domain, its missing parts supplied by reference TRBV28 and TRBJ2-1, is DVKVTQSSRYLVKRTGEKVFLECVQDMDHENMFWYRQDPGLGLRLIYFSYDVKMKEKGDIPEGYSVSREKKERFSLILESASTNQTSMYLCASSLYQGIPSYNEQFFGPGTRLTVL.

The chain has TRBV7-3 and TRBJ1-3; maybe TRBD1 (5 bases). Germline V lookup: CDR1 SGHTA, CDR2 FQGTGA. Trimming left V 5 bases short and J 4 bases short, with 12 bases between. CDR3 length equals 14 residues. The CDR3 here is CASSPGTDGNTIYF. As DNA, the CDR3 is TGTGCCAGCAGCCCCGGGACGGACGGAAACACCATATATTTT. The entire variable domain, with the rest obtained from reference TRBV7-3 and TRBJ1-3, is as follows: GAGVSQTPSNKVTEKGKYVELRCDPISGHTALYWYRQSLGQGPEFLIYFQGTGAADDSGLPNDRFFAVRPEGSVSTLKIQRTERGDSAVYLCASSPGTDGNTIYFGEGSWLTVV.

This clonotype has a count of ten or more. The chain uses TRBV7-2 and TRBJ2-5; 8 nucleotides align to TRBD1. This CDR3 has 14 amino acids. J was trimmed by 3 bases and V by 5 bases; bases with no gene match: 5. Germline CDR1 reads SGHTA; CDR2 reads FQGNSA. CDR3 coding DNA: TGTGCCAGCAGCCCGGACAGGGACGAAGAGACCCAGTACTTC. Residues: CASSPDRDEETQYF.

This clonotype was seen at least ten times. The V call is TRBV18, the J call TRBJ2-7; 13 bases are shared with TRBD2. Germline CDR1 KGHSH, CDR2 LQKENI. J lost 1 base, V lost 5 bases, and 5 bases had no gene match. The CDR3 is made up of 16 amino acids. The CDR3 nucleotides are TGTGCCAGCTCAATTGGGACTAGCGGGGTGTCCTACGAGCAGTACTTC. It encodes CASSIGTSGVSYEQYF.

This clonotype appeared many times. The chain employs TRBV28 and TRBJ2-1; D not resolved. The germline V gene encodes CDR1 MDHEN and CDR2 SYDVKM. V was shortened by 5 bases and J by 4 bases, with 12 bases between the two germline ends. This CDR3 is built from 14 residues. CDR3 bases: TGTGCCAGCAGTCCTAGACTGGGATACAATGAGCAGTTCTTC. Translated: CASSPRLGYNEQFF.

This clonotype was observed at least ten times. The chain links TRBV18 to TRBJ1-2; TRBD1 agrees at 7 bases. Looked up from germline, CDR1 is KGHSH and CDR2 is LQKENI. This CDR3 has 13 residues. With 2 bases clipped from V and 8 bases from J, the junction kept 5 bases outside the gene matches. In DNA form, the CDR3 reads TGTGCCAGCTCACCAGAGGGACAGAGCGGCTACACCTTC. This sequence encodes CASSPEGQSGYTF.

This clonotype appeared many times. The genes are TRBV12-3 or TRBV12-4 and TRBJ2-3; either TRBD1 or TRBD2 may supply D (6 bases each). The CDR3 length is 16 residues. V was trimmed by 5 bases and J by 2 bases, leaving 17 bases between them. The CDR3 DNA reads TGTGCCAGCAGTCACCCTCGGGGGCCGTCCACAGATACGCAGTATTTT. Protein: CASSHPRGPSTDTQYF.

This clonotype came up many times. This chain uses TRBV5-5 with TRBJ1-5, with D tentatively TRBD1 (5 bases). Trimming pared 0 bases from V and 1 base from J, leaving 11 bases between. The CDR3 spans 16 residues. Germline CDR1 is SGHKS and CDR2 is YYEKEE (reference sequence). CDR3 nucleotide sequence: TGTGCCAGCAGCTTGGTCGTGGGGCGAAGCAATCAGCCCCAGCATTTT. This gives the protein CASSLVVGRSNQPQHF.